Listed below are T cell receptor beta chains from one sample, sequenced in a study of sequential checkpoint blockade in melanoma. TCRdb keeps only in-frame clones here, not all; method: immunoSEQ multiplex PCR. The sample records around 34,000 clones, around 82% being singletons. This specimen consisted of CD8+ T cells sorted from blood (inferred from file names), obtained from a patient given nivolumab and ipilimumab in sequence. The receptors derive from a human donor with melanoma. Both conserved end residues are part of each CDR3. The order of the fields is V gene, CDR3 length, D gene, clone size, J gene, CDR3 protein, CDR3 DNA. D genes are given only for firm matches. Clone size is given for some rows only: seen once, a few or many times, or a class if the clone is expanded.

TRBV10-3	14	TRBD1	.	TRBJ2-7	CAIRSSGTAYEQYF	TGTGCCATCAGGTCCTCCGGGACAGCTTACGAGCAGTACTTC
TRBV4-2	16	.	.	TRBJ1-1	CASSPFGGGLSTEAFF	TGTGCCAGCAGCCCATTTGGGGGAGGGTTATCCACTGAAGCTTTCTTT
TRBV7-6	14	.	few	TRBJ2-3	CASSSWTEADTQYF	TGTGCCAGCAGCTCCTGGACAGAGGCAGATACGCAGTATTTT
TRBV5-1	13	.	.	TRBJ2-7	CASSSWTAYEQYF	TGCGCCAGCAGCTCGTGGACAGCCTACGAGCAGTACTTC
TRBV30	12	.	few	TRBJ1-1	CAWGDSRAEAFF	TGTGCCTGGGGGGACTCGAGGGCTGAAGCTTTCTTT
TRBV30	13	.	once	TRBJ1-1	CAHNAPGYTEAFF	TGTGCCCACAACGCCCCGGGGTACACTGAAGCTTTCTTT
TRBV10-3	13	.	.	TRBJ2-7	CAISGVRGYEQYF	TGTGCCATCAGTGGAGTCAGGGGCTACGAGCAGTACTTC
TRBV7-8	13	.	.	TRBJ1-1	CASNPEPWTEAFF	TGTGCCAGCAACCCTGAGCCTTGGACTGAAGCTTTCTTT
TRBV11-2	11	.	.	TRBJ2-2	CASTGTGELFF	TGTGCCAGCACCGGCACCGGGGAGCTGTTTTTT
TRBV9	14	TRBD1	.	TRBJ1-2	CASSSGTGGWGYTF	TGTGCCAGCAGCTCCGGGACAGGGGGCTGGGGCTACACCTTC
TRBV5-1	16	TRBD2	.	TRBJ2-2	CASSDLGGANTGELFF	TGCGCCAGCAGCGACCTTGGGGGGGCGAACACCGGGGAGCTGTTTTTT
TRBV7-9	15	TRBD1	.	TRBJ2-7	CASSPGQGPRYEQYF	TGTGCCAGCAGCCCAGGACAGGGCCCGAGATACGAGCAGTACTTC
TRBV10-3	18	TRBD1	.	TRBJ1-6	CAISEKTGEETYNSPLHF	TGTGCCATCAGTGAGAAAACAGGGGAAGAAACCTATAATTCACCCCTCCACTTT
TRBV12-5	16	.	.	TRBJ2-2	CASGLVQVRDTGELFF	TGTGCTAGTGGTTTGGTACAGGTGAGAGACACCGGGGAGCTGTTTTTT
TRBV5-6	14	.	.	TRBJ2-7	CASSQRQKNYEQYF	TGTGCCAGCAGCCAAAGACAGAAGAACTACGAGCAGTACTTC
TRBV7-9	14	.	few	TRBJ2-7	CASSFLDQADEQYF	TGTGCCAGCAGCTTTTTGGATCAGGCCGACGAGCAGTACTTC
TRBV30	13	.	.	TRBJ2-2	CARGRGSTGELFF	TGTGCACGTGGCCGAGGAAGCACCGGGGAGCTGTTTTTT
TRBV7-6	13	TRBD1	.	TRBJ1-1	CASSYRQGSEAFF	TGTGCCAGCAGCTACCGACAGGGTTCGGAAGCTTTCTTT
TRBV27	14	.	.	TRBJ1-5	CASRGGDSNQPQHF	TGTGCCAGCAGAGGGGGGGATAGCAATCAGCCCCAGCATTTT
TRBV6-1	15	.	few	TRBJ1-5	CASRQSQPGNQPQHF	TGTGCCAGCAGACAGAGTCAACCCGGCAATCAGCCCCAGCATTTT
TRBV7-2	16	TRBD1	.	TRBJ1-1	CASSSRQGGRYTEAFF	TGTGCCAGCAGCTCCAGACAGGGTGGAAGGTACACTGAAGCTTTCTTT
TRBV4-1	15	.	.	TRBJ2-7	CASSQDSSLLGEQYF	TGCGCCAGCAGCCAAGATTCATCCTTGTTGGGCGAGCAGTACTTC
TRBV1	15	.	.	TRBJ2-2	CTSSLAGGHTGELFF	TGCACCAGCAGCCTCGCGGGAGGCCACACCGGGGAGCTGTTTTTT
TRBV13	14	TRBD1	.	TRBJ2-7	CASSSGTAYYEQYF	TGTGCCAGCAGCTCCGGGACAGCATATTACGAGCAGTACTTC
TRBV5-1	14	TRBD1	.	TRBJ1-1	CASSIWTGATEAFF	TGCGCCAGCAGTATCTGGACAGGGGCTACTGAAGCTTTCTTT
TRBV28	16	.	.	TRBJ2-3	CASSLHLSGGTDTQYF	TGTGCCAGCAGTCTACACCTTAGCGGAGGCACAGATACGCAGTATTTT
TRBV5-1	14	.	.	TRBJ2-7	CASSSSGRGYEQYF	TGCGCCAGCAGCTCAAGCGGGCGCGGTTACGAGCAGTACTTC
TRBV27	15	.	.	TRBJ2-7	CASSLWGDGAYEQYF	TGTGCCAGCAGTTTATGGGGGGATGGGGCCTACGAGCAGTACTTC
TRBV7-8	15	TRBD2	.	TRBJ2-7	CASSPATSGTYEQYF	TGTGCCAGCAGCCCCGCGACTAGCGGGACCTACGAGCAGTACTTC
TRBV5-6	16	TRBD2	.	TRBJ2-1	CASSLSPAGGRNEQFF	TGTGCCAGCAGCTTGAGTCCAGCGGGGGGGCGTAATGAGCAGTTCTTC
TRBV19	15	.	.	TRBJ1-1	CASSAFNAGETEAFF	TGTGCCAGTAGTGCGTTCAACGCAGGGGAAACTGAAGCTTTCTTT
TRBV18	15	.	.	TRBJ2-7	CASSPQDGDSYEQYF	TGTGCCAGCTCACCCCAGGACGGGGACTCCTACGAGCAGTACTTC
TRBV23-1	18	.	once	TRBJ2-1	CASSQSRPCLSSYNEQFF	TGCGCCAGCAGTCAATCGCGCCCCTGTCTTAGCTCCTACAATGAGCAGTTCTTC
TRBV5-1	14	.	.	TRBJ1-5	CASSVDPGLRPQHF	TGCGCCAGCAGCGTGGATCCCGGTCTGAGGCCCCAGCATTTT
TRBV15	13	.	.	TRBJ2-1	CALGLPGVDEQFF	TGTGCTTTGGGACTGCCGGGGGTAGATGAGCAGTTCTTC
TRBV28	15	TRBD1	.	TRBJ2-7	CASSSPGQGSYEQYF	TGTGCCAGCAGTTCACCGGGACAGGGCTCCTACGAGCAGTACTTC
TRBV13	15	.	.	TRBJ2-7	CASSLGRDWFNEQYF	TGTGCCAGCAGCTTAGGCAGGGATTGGTTTAACGAGCAGTACTTC
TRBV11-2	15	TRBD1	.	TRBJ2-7	CASSLDGQGAREQYF	TGTGCCAGCAGCTTAGACGGCCAGGGGGCCCGCGAGCAGTACTTC
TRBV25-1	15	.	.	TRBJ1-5	CASSESGFWNQPQHF	TGTGCCAGCAGTGAATCGGGGTTTTGGAATCAGCCCCAGCATTTT
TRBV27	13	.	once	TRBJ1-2	CATSPRTPYGYTF	TGTGCCACCTCCCCCCGGACACCTTATGGCTACACCTTC
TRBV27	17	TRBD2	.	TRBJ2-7	CASSLPSLSGTNYEQYF	TGTGCCAGCAGTTTACCGTCCCTTAGCGGGACCAACTACGAGCAGTACTTC
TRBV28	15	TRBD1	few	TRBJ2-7	CASRGGQVSSYEQYF	TGTGCCAGCAGGGGGGGACAGGTTAGCTCCTACGAGCAGTACTTC
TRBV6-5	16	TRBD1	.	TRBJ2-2	CASSSPHRGNTGELFF	TGTGCCAGCAGTTCGCCCCACAGGGGGAACACCGGGGAGCTGTTTTTT
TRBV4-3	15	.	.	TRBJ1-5	CASSQRTSPNQPQHF	TGCGCCAGCAGCCAACGGACTAGCCCAAATCAGCCCCAGCATTTT
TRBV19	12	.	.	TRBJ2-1	CASASSYNEQFF	TGTGCCAGTGCTAGCTCCTACAATGAGCAGTTCTTC
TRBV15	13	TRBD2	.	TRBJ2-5	CATSIIAGETQYF	TGTGCCACCAGCATCATAGCGGGAGAGACCCAGTACTTC
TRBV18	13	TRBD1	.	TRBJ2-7	CASSPGTVYEQYF	TGTGCCAGCTCACCAGGGACAGTCTACGAGCAGTACTTC
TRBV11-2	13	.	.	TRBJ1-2	CASSFTGNYGYTF	TGTGCCAGCAGCTTCACAGGGAACTATGGCTACACCTTC